The T cell receptor (beta chain) described here comes from a study of OX40 agonist ivuxolimab in advanced cancers. Study at large: Over 30% of patients had received prior checkpoint inhibitor therapy. General observations from the study: Not determined was the antigen specificity of the expanded peripheral T cells. A proportion of nonresponders additionally exhibited low normalized T-cell clonal expansion. CD8+ T cells showed, on average, more clonal expansion than CD4+ cells.

On this clone: Its target is not known.

Measured with immunoSEQ multiplex PCR; TCRdb has only the in-frame clones, and not every one. In the table there are some 38,000 clones, about 90% of which are singletons. This specimen consisted of CD4+ or CD8+ T cells sorted from blood, obtained in a trial of the OX40 agonist ivuxolimab. This clonotype was obtained from an adult with an advanced solid tumor such as melanoma, head and neck, liver or kidney cancer.

CDR3 DNA: TGTGCCAGCAGCCCCCGCCAGTTCGGGGGGACCCAGTACTTC. It translates to CASSPRQFGGTQYF. This chain connects TRBV7-8 to TRBJ2-5; the D gene is possibly TRBD2 (6 bases). The CDR3 spans 14 residues. Trimming took off 5 bases at V and 7 bases at J, with 17 bases between the two ends. Germline V gene lookup returns CDR1 SGHVS and CDR2 FQNEAQ.